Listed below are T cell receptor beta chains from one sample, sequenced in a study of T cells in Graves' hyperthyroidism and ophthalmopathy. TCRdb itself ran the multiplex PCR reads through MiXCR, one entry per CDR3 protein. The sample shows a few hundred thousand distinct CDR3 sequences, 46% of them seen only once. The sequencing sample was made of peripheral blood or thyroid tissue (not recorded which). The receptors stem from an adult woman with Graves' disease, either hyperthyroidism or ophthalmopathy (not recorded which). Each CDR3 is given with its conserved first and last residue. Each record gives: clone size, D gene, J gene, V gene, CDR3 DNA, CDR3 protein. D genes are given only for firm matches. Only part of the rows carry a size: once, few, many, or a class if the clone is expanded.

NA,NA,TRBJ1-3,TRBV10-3,TGTGCCATCAGCACCCAGGGGAGCTCTGGAAACACCATATATTTT,CAISTQGSSGNTIYF
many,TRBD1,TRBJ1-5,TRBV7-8,TGTGCCAGCAGCTTAGTGCTGGGACAGGGTCATCAGCCCCAGCATTTT,CASSLVLGQGHQPQHF
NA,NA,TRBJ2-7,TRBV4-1,TGCGCCAGCAGCCCCCCAAGGGGAGAATACGAGCAGTACTTC,CASSPPRGEYEQYF
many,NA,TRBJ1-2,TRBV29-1,TGCAGCGTTGAGGAGGGTGGCTATGGCTACACCTTC,CSVEEGGYGYTF
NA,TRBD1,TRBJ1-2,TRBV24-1,TGTGCCACCAGTGACCCGACAGGGGGCTTCGGCTATGGCTACACCTTC,CATSDPTGGFGYGYTF
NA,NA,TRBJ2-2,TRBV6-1,TGTGCCACCACGTATGTCGGGGAGCTGTTTTTT,CATTYVGELFF
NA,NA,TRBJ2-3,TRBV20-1,TGCAGTGCCAAACCTTACCCTACAGATACGCAGTATTTT,CSAKPYPTDTQYF
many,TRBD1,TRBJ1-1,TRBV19,TGTGCCAGTAGTATGACAGGGGGGAACACTGAAGCTTTCTTT,CASSMTGGNTEAFF
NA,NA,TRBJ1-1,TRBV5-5,TGTGCCAGCAGCTTGCTTGGGTGGCAGGGCTGCACTGAAGCTTTCTTT,CASSLLGWQGCTEAFF
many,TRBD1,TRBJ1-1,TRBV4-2,TGTGCCAGCAGCGTAACAGGGGGGTACACTGAAGCTTTCTTT,CASSVTGGYTEAFF
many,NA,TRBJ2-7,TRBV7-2,TGTGCCAGCAGTCAAGTACAGGGCCCCTACGAGCAGTACTTC,CASSQVQGPYEQYF
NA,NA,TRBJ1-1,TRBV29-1,TGCAGCGTTGGAGTGGGACGGGGTGAAGCTTTCTTT,CSVGVGRGEAFF